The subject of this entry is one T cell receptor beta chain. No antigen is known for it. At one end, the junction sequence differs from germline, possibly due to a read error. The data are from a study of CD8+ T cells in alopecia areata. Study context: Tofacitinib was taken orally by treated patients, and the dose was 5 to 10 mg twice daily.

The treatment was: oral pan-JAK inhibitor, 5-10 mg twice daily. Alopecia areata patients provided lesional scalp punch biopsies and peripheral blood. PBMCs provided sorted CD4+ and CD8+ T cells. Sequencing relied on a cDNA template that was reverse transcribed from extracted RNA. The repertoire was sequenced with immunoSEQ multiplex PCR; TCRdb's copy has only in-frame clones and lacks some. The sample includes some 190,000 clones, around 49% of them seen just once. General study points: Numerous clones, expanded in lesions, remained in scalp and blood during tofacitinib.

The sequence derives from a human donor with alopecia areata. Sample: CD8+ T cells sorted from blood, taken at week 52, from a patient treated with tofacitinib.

This chain's CDR3 is CASSYPVLAF. CDR3 nucleotide sequence: TGTGCCAGCAGTTACCCAGTTCTAGCCTTT. The gene calls are TRBV6-6 and TRBJ1-1; D gene unclear. The CDR3 covers 10 residues. Germline V gives CDR1 MNHNY, CDR2 SVGAGI (reference sequence).